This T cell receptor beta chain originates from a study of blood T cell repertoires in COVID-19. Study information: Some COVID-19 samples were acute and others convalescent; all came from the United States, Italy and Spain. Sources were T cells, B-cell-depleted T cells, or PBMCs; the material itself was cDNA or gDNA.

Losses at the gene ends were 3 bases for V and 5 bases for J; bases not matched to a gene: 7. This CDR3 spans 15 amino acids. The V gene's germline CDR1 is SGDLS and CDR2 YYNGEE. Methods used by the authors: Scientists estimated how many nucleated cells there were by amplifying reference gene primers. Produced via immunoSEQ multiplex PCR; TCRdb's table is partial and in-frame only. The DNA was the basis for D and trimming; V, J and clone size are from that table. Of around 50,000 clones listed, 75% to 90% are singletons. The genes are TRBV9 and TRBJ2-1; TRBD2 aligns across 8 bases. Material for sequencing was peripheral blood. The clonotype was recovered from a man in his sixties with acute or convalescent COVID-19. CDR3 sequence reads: CASSGSGSPHNEQFF. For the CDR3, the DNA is TGTGCCAGCAGCGGAAGCGGGAGTCCCCACAATGAGCAGTTCTTC. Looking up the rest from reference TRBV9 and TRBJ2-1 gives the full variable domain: DSGVTQTPKHLITATGQRVTLRCSPRSGDLSVYWYQQSLDQGLQFLIQYYNGEERAKGNILERFSAQQFPDLHSELNLSSLELGDSALYFCASSGSGSPHNEQFFGPGTRLTVL.